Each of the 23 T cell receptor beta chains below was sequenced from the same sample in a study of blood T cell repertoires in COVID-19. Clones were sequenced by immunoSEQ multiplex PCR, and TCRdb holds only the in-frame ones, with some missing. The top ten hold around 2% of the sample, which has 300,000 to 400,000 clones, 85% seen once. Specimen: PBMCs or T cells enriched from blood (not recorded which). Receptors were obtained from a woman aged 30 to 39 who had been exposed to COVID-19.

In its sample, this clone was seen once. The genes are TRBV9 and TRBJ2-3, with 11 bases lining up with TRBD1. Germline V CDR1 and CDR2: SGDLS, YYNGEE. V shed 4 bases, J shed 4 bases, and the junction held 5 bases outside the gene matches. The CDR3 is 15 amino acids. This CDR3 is CASSPRDRGADTQYF. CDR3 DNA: TGTGCCAGCAGCCCCAGGGACAGGGGGGCAGATACGCAGTATTTT. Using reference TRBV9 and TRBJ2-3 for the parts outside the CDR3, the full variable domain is DSGVTQTPKHLITATGQRVTLRCSPRSGDLSVYWYQQSLDQGLQFLIQYYNGEERAKGNILERFSAQQFPDLHSELNLSSLELGDSALYFCASSPRDRGADTQYFGPGTRLTVL.

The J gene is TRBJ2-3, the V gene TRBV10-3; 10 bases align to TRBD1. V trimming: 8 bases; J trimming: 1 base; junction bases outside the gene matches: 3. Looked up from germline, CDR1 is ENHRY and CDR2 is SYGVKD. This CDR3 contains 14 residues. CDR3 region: CAIGQGGGTDTQYF. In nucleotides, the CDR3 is TGTGCCATCGGACAGGGGGGAGGCACAGATACGCAGTATTTT.

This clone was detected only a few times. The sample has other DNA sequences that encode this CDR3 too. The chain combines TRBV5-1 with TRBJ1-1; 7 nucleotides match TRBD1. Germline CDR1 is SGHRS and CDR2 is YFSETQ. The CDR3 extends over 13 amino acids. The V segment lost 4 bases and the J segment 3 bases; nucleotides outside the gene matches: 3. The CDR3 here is CASSSTGDTEAFF. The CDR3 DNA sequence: TGCGCCAGCAGCAGTACAGGGGACACTGAAGCTTTCTTT.

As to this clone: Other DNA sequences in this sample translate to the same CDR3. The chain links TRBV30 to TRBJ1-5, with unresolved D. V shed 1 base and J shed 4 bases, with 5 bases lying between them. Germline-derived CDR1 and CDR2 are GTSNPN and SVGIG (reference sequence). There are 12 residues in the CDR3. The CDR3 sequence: CAWSAGNQPQHF. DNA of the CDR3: TGTGCCTGGAGTGCCGGTAATCAGCCCCAGCATTTT. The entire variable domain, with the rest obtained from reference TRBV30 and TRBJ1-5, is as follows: SQTIHQWPATLVQPVGSPLSLECTVEGTSNPNLYWYRQAAGRGLQLLFYSVGIGQISSEVPQNLSASRPQDRQFILSSKKLLLSDSGFYLCAWSAGNQPQHFGDGTRLSIL.

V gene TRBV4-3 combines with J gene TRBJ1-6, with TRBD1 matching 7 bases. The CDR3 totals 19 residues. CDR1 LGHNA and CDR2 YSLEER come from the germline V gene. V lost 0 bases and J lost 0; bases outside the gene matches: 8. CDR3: CASSQDVGRGSSYNSPLHF. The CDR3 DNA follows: TGCGCCAGCAGCCAAGATGTTGGCAGGGGGAGCTCCTATAATTCACCCCTCCACTTT.

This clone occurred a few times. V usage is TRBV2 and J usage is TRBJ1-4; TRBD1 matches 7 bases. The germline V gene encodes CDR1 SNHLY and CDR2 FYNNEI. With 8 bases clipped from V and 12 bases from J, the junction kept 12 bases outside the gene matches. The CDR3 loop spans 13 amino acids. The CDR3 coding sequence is TGTGCCAGCCGACTTGACAGGGAAGACGAACTGTTTTTT. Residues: CASRLDREDELFF.

The CDR3 protein is CASRYWGRAGEQYF. DNA of the CDR3: TGTGCCAGCAGATATTGGGGCCGAGCGGGTGAGCAGTACTTC. The chain combines TRBV5-4 with TRBJ2-7; the D gene is possibly TRBD2 (6 bases). Trimming removed 5 bases from V and 7 bases from J, with 19 bases in between. CDR1 and CDR2 from the germline V gene are SGHNT and YYREEE (reference sequence). The CDR3 covers 14 residues.

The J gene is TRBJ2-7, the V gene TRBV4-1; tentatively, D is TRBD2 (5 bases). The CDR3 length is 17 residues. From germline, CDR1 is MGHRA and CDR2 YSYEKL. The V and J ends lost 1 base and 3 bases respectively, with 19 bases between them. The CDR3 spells CASSQAGQSTGGYEQYF. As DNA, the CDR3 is TGCGCCAGCAGCCAAGCTGGGCAGAGTACCGGAGGCTACGAGCAGTACTTC.

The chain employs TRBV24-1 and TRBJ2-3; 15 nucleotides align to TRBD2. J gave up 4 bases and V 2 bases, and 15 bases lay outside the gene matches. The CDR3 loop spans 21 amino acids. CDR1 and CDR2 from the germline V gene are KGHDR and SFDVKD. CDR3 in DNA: TGTGCCACCAGTGATTCGACGGGACTAGCGGGAGGTTCCGCTATGGCAGATACGCAGTATTTT. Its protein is CATSDSTGLAGGSAMADTQYF.

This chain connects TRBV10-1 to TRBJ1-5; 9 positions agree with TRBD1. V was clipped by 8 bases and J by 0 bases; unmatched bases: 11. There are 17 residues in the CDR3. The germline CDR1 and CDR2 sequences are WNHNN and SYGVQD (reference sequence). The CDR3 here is CASPGQGPLCSNQPQHF. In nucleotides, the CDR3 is TGCGCCAGCCCGGGACAGGGACCACTGTGTAGCAATCAGCCCCAGCATTTT.

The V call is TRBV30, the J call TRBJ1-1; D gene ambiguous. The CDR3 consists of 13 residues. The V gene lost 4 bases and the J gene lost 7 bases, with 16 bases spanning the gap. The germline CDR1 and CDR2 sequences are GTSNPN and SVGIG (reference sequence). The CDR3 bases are TGTGCCTGGACCCTAAGGAGCAGTTTTGAAGCTTTCTTT. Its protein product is CAWTLRSSFEAFF.

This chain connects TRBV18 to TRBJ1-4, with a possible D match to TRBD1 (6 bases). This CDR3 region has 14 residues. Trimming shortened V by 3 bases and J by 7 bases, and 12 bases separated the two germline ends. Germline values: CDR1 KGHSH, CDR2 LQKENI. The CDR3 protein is CASSPRGSLEKLFF. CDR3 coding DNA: TGTGCCAGCTCACCCAGGGGCTCTCTTGAAAAACTGTTTTTT. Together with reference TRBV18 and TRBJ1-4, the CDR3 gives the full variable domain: NAGVMQNPRHLVRRRGQEARLRCSPMKGHSHVYWYRQLPEEGLKFMVYLQKENIIDESGMPKERFSAEFPKEGPSILRIQQVVRGDSAAYFCASSPRGSLEKLFFGSGTQLSVL.

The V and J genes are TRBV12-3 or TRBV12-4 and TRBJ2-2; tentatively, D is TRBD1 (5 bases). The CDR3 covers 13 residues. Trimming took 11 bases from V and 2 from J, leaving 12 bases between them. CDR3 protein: CAETGSNTGELFF. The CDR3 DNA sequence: TGTGCCGAAACAGGCTCCAACACCGGGGAGCTGTTTTTT.

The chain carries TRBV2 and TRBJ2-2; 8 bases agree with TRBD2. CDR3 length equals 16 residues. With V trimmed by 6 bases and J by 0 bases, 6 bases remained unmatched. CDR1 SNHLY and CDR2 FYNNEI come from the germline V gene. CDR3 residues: CASRLGLATNTGELFF. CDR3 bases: TGTGCCAGCAGACTTGGACTAGCCACGAACACCGGGGAGCTGTTTTTT.

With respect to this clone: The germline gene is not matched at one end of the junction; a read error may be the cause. In DNA, the CDR3 is TGTGCCACCAGTGATTCCGGGACACCCCTACACTTC. Translating it yields CATSDSGTPLHF. The chain employs TRBV24-1 and TRBJ2-7, with D perhaps TRBD1 (6 bases). The CDR3 is 12 amino acids. CDR1 is KGHDR, CDR2 SFDVKD, per germline.

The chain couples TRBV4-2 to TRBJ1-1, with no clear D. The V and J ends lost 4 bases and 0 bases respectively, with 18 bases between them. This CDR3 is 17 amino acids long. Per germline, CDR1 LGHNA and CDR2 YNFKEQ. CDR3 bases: TGTGCCAGCAGCCCGCGGTGGGAGCTAGGCATGAACACTGAAGCTTTCTTT. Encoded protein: CASSPRWELGMNTEAFF.

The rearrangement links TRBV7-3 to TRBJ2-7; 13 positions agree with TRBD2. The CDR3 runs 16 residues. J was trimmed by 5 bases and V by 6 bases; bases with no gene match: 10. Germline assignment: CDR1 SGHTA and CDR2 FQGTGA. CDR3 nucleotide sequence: TGTGCCAGCAGTTACAAACGGACTAGCGGGAGCCACGAGCAGTACTTC. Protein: CASSYKRTSGSHEQYF. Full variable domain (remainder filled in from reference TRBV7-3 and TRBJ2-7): GAGVSQTPSNKVTEKGKYVELRCDPISGHTALYWYRQSLGQGPEFLIYFQGTGAADDSGLPNDRFFAVRPEGSVSTLKIQRTERGDSAVYLCASSYKRTSGSHEQYFGPGTRLTVT.

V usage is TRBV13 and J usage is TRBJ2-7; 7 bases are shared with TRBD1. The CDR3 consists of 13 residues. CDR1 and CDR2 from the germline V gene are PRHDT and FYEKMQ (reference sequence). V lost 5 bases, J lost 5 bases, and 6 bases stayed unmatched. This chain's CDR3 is CASSPPTGNEQYF. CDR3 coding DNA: TGTGCCAGCAGCCCGCCGACAGGGAACGAGCAGTACTTC. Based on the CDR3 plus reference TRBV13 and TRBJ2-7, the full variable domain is AAGVIQSPRHLIKEKRETATLKCYPIPRHDTVYWYQQGPGQDPQFLISFYEKMQSDKGSIPDRFSAQQFSDYHSELNMSSLELGDSALYFCASSPPTGNEQYFGPGTRLTVT.

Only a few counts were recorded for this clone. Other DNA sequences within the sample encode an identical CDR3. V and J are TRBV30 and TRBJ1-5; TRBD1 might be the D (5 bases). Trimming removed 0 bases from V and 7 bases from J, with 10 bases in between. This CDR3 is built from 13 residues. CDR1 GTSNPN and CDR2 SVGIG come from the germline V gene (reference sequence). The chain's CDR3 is CAWSVKGAQPQHF. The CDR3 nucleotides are TGTGCCTGGAGTGTAAAAGGGGCCCAGCCCCAGCATTTT.

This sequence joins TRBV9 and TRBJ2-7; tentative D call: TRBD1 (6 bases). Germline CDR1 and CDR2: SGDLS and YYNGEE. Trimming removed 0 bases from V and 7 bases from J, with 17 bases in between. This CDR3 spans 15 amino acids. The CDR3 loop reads CASSVAAQGFREQYF. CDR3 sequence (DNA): TGTGCCAGCAGCGTAGCGGCGCAGGGGTTTAGGGAGCAGTACTTC.

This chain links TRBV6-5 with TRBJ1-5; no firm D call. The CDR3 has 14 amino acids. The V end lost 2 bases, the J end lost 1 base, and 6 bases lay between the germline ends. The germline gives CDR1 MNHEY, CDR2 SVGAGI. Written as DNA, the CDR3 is TGTGCCAGCAGTTACACCCAGAGCAATCAGCCCCAGCATTTT. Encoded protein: CASSYTQSNQPQHF.

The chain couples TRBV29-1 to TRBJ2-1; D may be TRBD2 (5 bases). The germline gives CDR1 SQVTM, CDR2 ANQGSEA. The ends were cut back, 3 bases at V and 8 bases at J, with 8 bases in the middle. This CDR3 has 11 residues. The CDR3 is CSVDRGYEQFF. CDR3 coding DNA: TGCAGCGTTGATCGGGGTTATGAGCAGTTCTTC.

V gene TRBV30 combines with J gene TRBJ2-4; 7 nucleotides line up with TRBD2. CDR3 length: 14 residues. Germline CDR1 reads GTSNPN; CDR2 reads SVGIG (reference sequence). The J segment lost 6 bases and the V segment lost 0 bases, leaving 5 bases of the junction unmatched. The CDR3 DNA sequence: TGTGCCTGGAGTGTACGGGGAGGGCTAAACATTCAGTACTTC. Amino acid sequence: CAWSVRGGLNIQYF.